This entry describes one TCR beta chain. The antigen is unknown. The data were taken from a study of cytomegalovirus exposure and HLA in healthy donors. The study, taken as a whole, reports: The listing of 150 to 200 TCR beta chains classed them as cytomegalovirus-associated.

The CDR3 is made up of 15 amino acids. Trimming removed 5 bases from V and 4 bases from J; junction bases left unmatched: 9. Germline-derived CDR1 and CDR2 are SGHDT and YYEEEE. The PCR contained 60 Vbeta and 13 Jbeta primers. Some clones are missing from TCRdb's copy, which holds only in-frame ones; the method was immunoSEQ multiplex PCR. Of about 160,000 clones detected, about four fifths appear once; the ten largest clones hold about 4%. Sequencing was performed on PBMCs. The chain links TRBV5-6 to TRBJ2-7, with 10 bases fitting TRBD1. The clonotype comes from a human donor in good health. CDR3 nucleotide sequence: TGTGCCAGCAGGAGAGGACAGGGGGGCTGGTACGAGCAGTACTTC. Translated, it gives CASRRGQGGWYEQYF.